This T cell receptor (beta chain) came from a study of OX40 agonist ivuxolimab in advanced cancers. Sequencing was performed with immunoSEQ multiplex PCR; in TCRdb, only in-frame clones are kept and a portion is missing. The repertoire holds 14,000 or so clones, with around 80% as singletons. V dropped 5 bases and J dropped 3; count of bases not matched to a gene: 6. CDR1 is SEHNR and CDR2 is FQNEAQ in the germline V gene (reference sequence). CDR3 length: 16 residues. Specimen: CD4+ or CD8+ T cells sorted from blood, collected in a trial of the OX40 agonist ivuxolimab. This receptor was taken from an adult with an advanced solid tumor such as melanoma, head and neck, liver or kidney cancer. J is TRBJ2-3 and V is TRBV7-9; 12 positions match TRBD2. The CDR3 sequence: CASSPRLAGATDTQYF. The CDR3 DNA reads as TGTGCCAGCAGCCCCAGACTAGCGGGAGCGACAGATACGCAGTATTTT. Together with reference TRBV7-9 and TRBJ2-3, the CDR3 gives the full variable domain: DTGVSQNPRHKITKRGQNVTFRCDPISEHNRLYWYRQTLGQGPEFLTYFQNEAQLEKSRLLSDRFSAERPKGSFSTLEIQRTEQGDSAMYLCASSPRLAGATDTQYFGPGTRLTVL.